Listed here are 5 T cell receptor beta chains from one sample, sequenced in a study of T cell repertoires in cytomegalovirus infection (dated by TCRdb to between 2018 and 2021). TCRdb names Illumina HiSeq 1500 as the instrument used. The raw public reads went through TCRdb reprocessing: fastp at Q25, MiXCR clone calling, in-frame beta chains kept. Every distinct CDR3 protein forms one entry, paired with its most common genes and DNA. This sample gives approximately 500,000 distinct CDR3 sequences in total; approximately 17% of them show up just once. The ten largest account for about 24% of the sample. Specimen: CD8+ T cells from PBMCs. These receptors all stem from a human donor in good health (CMV status not recorded). Some clones in this sample may be carry-over from other donors' samples.

The V gene is TRBV2, the J gene TRBJ1-2, with TRBD1 as a possible D gene (6 bases). V dropped 2 bases and J dropped 7 bases, with 17 bases sitting between them. The CDR3 totals 15 residues. Germline V gives CDR1 SNHLY, CDR2 FYNNEI. The CDR3 bases are TGTGCCAGCAGTGAACGGGGACCGGGGACACGTGGCTACACCTTC. Protein: CASSERGPGTRGYTF.

This clonotype was seen only once. J is TRBJ1-5 and V is TRBV19; the D gene is possibly TRBD1 (6 bases). The CDR3 loop spans 13 amino acids. V lost 7 bases to trimming and J lost 4 bases, with 11 bases between them. Germline V CDR1 and CDR2: LNHDA, SQIVND (reference sequence). The CDR3 here is CASTQGSNQPQHF. CDR3 nucleotides: TGTGCCAGTACTCAGGGGTCTAATCAGCCCCAGCATTTT.

V gene TRBV6-5 combines with J gene TRBJ2-7, with 9 bases lining up with TRBD2. With 1 base clipped from V and 3 bases from J, the junction kept 4 bases outside the gene matches. CDR3 length: 15 residues. Germline V gene lookup returns CDR1 MNHEY and CDR2 SVGAGI. The CDR3 DNA reads as TGTGCCAGCAGTTACTGGCCAGCGGGAGGCTACGAGCAGTACTTC. This encodes CASSYWPAGGYEQYF.

Only a few counts were recorded for this clonotype. This chain connects TRBV29-1 to TRBJ1-1, with D perhaps TRBD1 (5 bases). V gave up 4 bases and J gave up 0 bases, with 9 bases separating them. The CDR3 extends over 13 amino acids. Germline V gene data show CDR1 as SQVTM and CDR2 as ANQGSEA. The CDR3 DNA reads TGCAGCGTTGCCGGGACTATGAACACTGAAGCTTTCTTT. This translates into CSVAGTMNTEAFF.

This clonotype showed up just a few times. This chain links TRBV12-5 with TRBJ2-3; D is perhaps TRBD1 (5 bases). Germline CDR1 reads LGHNT; CDR2 reads FRNRAP. Trimming pared 1 base from V and 0 bases from J, leaving 14 bases between. This CDR3 contains 17 residues. CDR3 loop: CASGLAGRGPSTDTQYF. In DNA form, the CDR3 reads TGTGCTAGTGGTTTGGCCGGTAGGGGCCCAAGCACAGATACGCAGTATTTT.